The next 17 T cell receptor beta chains were all read from a single sample in a study of vaccination and CD4 T cells after COVID-19. Their cognate antigens are unknown. An Oncomine TCR Beta short-read assay was used to sequence the DNA from cultured CD4+ T cells. TCRdb re-called the PCR reads through MiXCR, storing one row per CDR3 protein. The data show approximately 3,500 distinct CDR3 sequences, approximately 15% seen once. Documented treatment: approximately 10-day PBMC culture with coronavirus spike peptide pools or control peptides (ViraFEST assay). What was sequenced was CD4+ T cells from blood, cultured in vitro. The receptors were gathered from a human donor who had recovered from COVID-19.

The CDR3 protein is CASSTFTDTQYF. DNA of the CDR3: TGTGCCAGCAGCACCTTCACAGATACGCAGTATTTT. The genes are TRBV2 and TRBJ2-3; no definite D call. Germline V lookup: CDR1 SNHLY, CDR2 FYNNEI. Trimming removed 6 bases from V and 2 bases from J, with 6 bases in between. CDR3 length: 12 residues.

A remark on this clonotype: Likely a read error: the CDR3 ends without its conserved phenylalanine or tryptophan. V gene TRBV6-1 combines with J gene TRBJ1-1; TRBD1 matches 9 bases. The CDR3 sequence is 14 residues long. Germline V CDR1 and CDR2: MNHNS, SASEGT. V shed 6 bases, J shed 2 bases, and the junction held 4 bases outside the gene matches. The CDR3 here is CASSLGQGNTEAFS. CDR3 nucleotide sequence: TGTGCCAGCAGCTTGGGACAGGGTAACACTGAAGCTTTCTCT.

By its share, this clonotype is large. This chain uses TRBV20-1 with TRBJ1-2; 7 bases fit TRBD1. Germline lookup yields CDR1 DFQATT and CDR2 SNEGSKA (reference sequence). J gave up 4 bases and V 6 bases, and 2 bases lay outside the gene matches. This CDR3 is 11 amino acids long. CDR3 bases: TGCAGTGCCGGGACAGCCTATGGCTACACCTTC. Translated: CSAGTAYGYTF.

This clonotype is deemed medium-sized. The chain couples TRBV11-3 to TRBJ2-1, with no clear D. The CDR3 loop spans 13 amino acids. Trimming removed 3 bases from V and 7 bases from J, with 10 bases in between. The germline V gene has CDR1 SGHNT and CDR2 YENEEA. CDR3: CASSLNLRNEQFF. For the CDR3, the DNA is TGTGCCAGCAGCTTGAACTTGAGGAATGAGCAGTTCTTC.

This clonotype showed up just a few times. The genes are TRBV4-1 and TRBJ2-6, with D uncertain. The V end lost 3 bases, the J end lost 4 bases, and 13 bases lay between the germline ends. Germline CDR1 MGHRA, CDR2 YSYEKL. CDR3 length: 16 residues. CDR3 DNA sequence: TGCGCCAGCAGCCACGTTGTGGGGTCCGGGGCCAACGTCCTGACTTTC. It specifies CASSHVVGSGANVLTF.

The V and J genes are TRBV5-1 and TRBJ2-7; 10 bases line up with TRBD1. The CDR3 runs 15 residues. Germline lookup yields CDR1 SGHRS and CDR2 YFSETQ. The J segment lost 6 bases and the V segment lost 0 bases, leaving 6 bases of the junction unmatched. The CDR3 loop is CASSLGDRGSGEQYF. The DNA of the CDR3 is TGCGCCAGCAGCTTGGGGGACAGGGGTTCGGGCGAGCAGTACTTC.

This clonotype is medium-sized (0.01 to 0.1%) by share. The chain uses TRBV11-2 and TRBJ2-4; 10 bases are a match to TRBD2. This CDR3 is 15 amino acids long. Germline values: CDR1 SGHAT, CDR2 FQNNGV. V trimming: 5 bases; J trimming: 5 bases; junction bases outside the gene matches: 6. This chain's CDR3 is CASSTTGLAENIQYF. The CDR3 DNA sequence: TGTGCCAGCAGCACAACCGGACTAGCGGAAAACATTCAGTACTTC. Full variable domain (rest looked up from reference TRBV11-2 and TRBJ2-4): EAGVAQSPRYKIIEKRQSVAFWCNPISGHATLYWYQQILGQGPKLLIQFQNNGVVDDSQLPKDRFSAERLKGVDSTLKIQPAKLEDSAVYLCASSTTGLAENIQYFGAGTRLSVL.

This clonotype is labeled as medium-sized (0.01 to 0.1%). The chain has TRBV12-3 or TRBV12-4 and TRBJ1-1; possibly TRBD1 for D (5 bases). CDR3 length equals 13 residues. The V end was cut by 4 bases, the J end by 5 bases, with 11 bases between. In DNA form, the CDR3 reads TGTGCCAGCAGTTCGCGGGGGGAAACTGAAGCTTTCTTT. This codes for CASSSRGETEAFF.

This clonotype turned up a few times. The DNA for the CDR3 is TGCGCCAGCGGCCTGGGATTTGGCACTGAAGCTTTCTTT. Its translation is CASGLGFGTEAFF. V and J are TRBV5-1 and TRBJ1-1, with D uncertain. Trimming removed 7 bases from V and 4 bases from J, with 14 bases in between. The CDR3 spans 13 residues. Germline assignment: CDR1 SGHRS and CDR2 YFSETQ.

This clonotype was counted a few times. This chain uses TRBV11-2 with TRBJ2-5, with D possibly matching TRBD2 (7 bases). In germline, CDR1 is SGHAT, CDR2 FQNNGV. V lost 4 bases and J lost 5, with 14 bases in between. This CDR3 contains 14 residues. The CDR3 spells CASSSRGAAETQYF. CDR3 DNA: TGTGCCAGCAGCTCACGGGGGGCCGCGGAGACCCAGTACTTC.

The CDR3 reads CASSVGASAGYSTDTQYF. CDR3 nucleotide sequence: TGCGCCAGCTCCGTCGGTGCTAGCGCGGGCTATAGCACAGATACGCAGTATTTT. The rearrangement uses TRBV5-1 and TRBJ2-3, with D possibly being TRBD2 (6 bases). Germline V gene sequence: CDR1 SGHRS, CDR2 YFSETQ. Trimming stripped 7 bases from V and 0 bases from J, with 24 bases between. The CDR3 sequence is 18 residues long.

The sample holds a few counts of this clonotype. DNA for the CDR3: TGTGCCAGCAGCCCCCAGGAGGGGAATTTCTCCTACGAGCAGTACTTC. Translated: CASSPQEGNFSYEQYF. V and J are TRBV21-1 and TRBJ2-7; the table gives TRBD2 as D, unverified against the DNA. TRBV21-1 is a known pseudogene. This CDR3 spans 16 amino acids.

The table lists this clonotype with a few counts. The chain recombines TRBV7-3 with TRBJ2-3; perhaps TRBD2 as D (5 bases). CDR1 SGHTA and CDR2 FQGTGA come from the germline V gene. With 1 base removed from V and 1 base from J, the gap between germline ends came to 12 bases. This CDR3 region has 16 residues. CDR3 coding DNA: TGTGCCAGCAGCTTAAGACCGAGCGGAGGCACAGATACGCAGTATTTT. Its protein product is CASSLRPSGGTDTQYF.

This clonotype was counted a few times. The V gene is TRBV15, the J gene TRBJ2-5, with TRBD1 matching over 7 bases. Germline V gene lookup returns CDR1 LNHNV and CDR2 YYDKDF (reference sequence). The CDR3 covers 15 residues. J was trimmed by 2 bases and V by 0 bases; bases with no gene match: 3. CDR3 nucleotide sequence: TGTGCCACCAGCAGAGATTCGGGACAGCAAGAGACCCAGTACTTC. Its translation is CATSRDSGQQETQYF.

By share, this clonotype counts as medium-sized. V gene TRBV5-1 combines with J gene TRBJ2-3; TRBD1 agrees at 8 bases. Germline loops: CDR1 SGHRS, CDR2 YFSETQ. The CDR3 is 17 residues long. The J segment lost 0 bases and the V segment lost 1 base, leaving 7 bases of the junction unmatched. The CDR3 spells CASSLTGTGYSTDTQYF. The CDR3 bases are TGCGCCAGCAGCTTGACGGGGACAGGCTATAGCACAGATACGCAGTATTTT. The full variable domain, with the rest looked up from reference TRBV5-1 and TRBJ2-3, is KAGVTQTPRYLIKTRGQQVTLSCSPISGHRSVSWYQQTPGQGLQFLFEYFSETQRNKGNFPGRFSGRQFSNSRSEMNVSTLELGDSALYLCASSLTGTGYSTDTQYFGPGTRLTVL.

This chain links TRBV12-3 or TRBV12-4 with TRBJ2-1; D possibly matches TRBD1 or TRBD2 (5 bases each). The CDR3 extends over 12 amino acids. Trimming removed 6 bases from V and 7 bases from J, with 10 bases in between. CDR3 amino acids: CASSPEGNEQFF. The CDR3 DNA reads TGTGCCAGCAGCCCTGAGGGGAATGAGCAGTTCTTC.

This clonotype was counted only a few times. This sequence joins TRBV6-4 and TRBJ2-2; 7 bases are a match to TRBD1. The length of the CDR3 is 16 residues. J lost 1 base, V lost 6 bases, and 8 bases had no gene match. Germline V gives CDR1 MRHNA, CDR2 SNTAGT. The CDR3 reads CASSPGRGLNTGELFF. CDR3 nucleotides: TGTGCCAGCAGCCCGGGCAGGGGGTTGAACACCGGGGAGCTGTTTTTT.